This T cell receptor beta chain is drawn from a study of regulatory T cells in long-lasting Graves disease. Documented time point: newly diagnosed GD, antithyroid drugs for less than 3 months. TCR sequences were obtained from RNA taken from PBMCs. This CDR3 spans 14 amino acids. V was trimmed by 2 bases and J by 3 bases, leaving 9 bases between them. Germline V gene data show CDR1 as SGHNT and CDR2 as YYREEE (reference sequence). CDR3-region Arm-PCR and iRepertoire HTBI primers produced the TCR beta libraries. Each CDR3 protein gets one entry after TCRdb re-called the multiplex PCR reads with MiXCR. The sample has some 460,000 distinct CDR3 sequences, around 15% seen once. The same specimen was also included in a second study, on T cells in Graves' hyperthyroidism and ophthalmopathy. That study reports: With the HTBI primer set, the TCR CDR3 went through a first round of RT-PCR.

This sample comprised peripheral blood mononuclear cells (PBMCs), obtained at new diagnosis, from a patient treated with antithyroid drugs. The chain joins TRBV5-4 to TRBJ2-1; a possible D gene is TRBD1 (6 bases). This TCR was recovered from a middle-aged man with Graves disease. The CDR3 is CASSFPGVYNEQFF. For the CDR3, the DNA is TGTGCCAGCAGCTTCCCAGGGGTCTACAATGAGCAGTTCTTC. The entire variable domain, with the rest obtained from reference TRBV5-4 and TRBJ2-1, is as follows: ETGVTQSPTHLIKTRGQQVTLRCSSQSGHNTVSWYQQALGQGPQFIFQYYREEENGRGNFPPRFSGLQFPNYSSELNVNALELDDSALYLCASSFPGVYNEQFFGPGTRLTVL.